Below are 29 T cell receptor beta chains sequenced from a single sample in a study of cytomegalovirus exposure and HLA in healthy donors. The PCR had 60 Vbeta and 13 Jbeta primers. The table came from immunoSEQ multiplex PCR; TCRdb's copy has only in-frame clones and leaves some out. Found here are around 110,000 clones, 70% to 80% of them singletons; the top ten hold roughly 0.76%. The sample taken for sequencing was PBMCs. The receptors come from a boy younger than 18 in good health and CMV-seronegative.

The chain's CDR3 is CASIEDRGGRTKGYTF. DNA of the CDR3: TGTGCCAGTATCGAGGACAGGGGAGGGAGGACTAAAGGCTACACCTTC. This chain uses TRBV19 with TRBJ1-2; 9 positions match TRBD1. The ends lost 7 bases at V and 8 bases at J; junction bases unmatched: 17. The germline gives CDR1 LNHDA, CDR2 SQIVND (reference sequence). The CDR3 contains 16 residues.

The chain recombines TRBV5-6 with TRBJ1-3, with unresolved D. The CDR3 extends over 14 amino acids. Trimming removed 4 bases at V and 2 bases at J, with 10 bases between. Germline V gives CDR1 SGHDT, CDR2 YYEEEE. CDR3 bases: TGTGCCAGCAGCCCCCTCGAGGCTGGAAACACCATATATTTT. Amino acid sequence: CASSPLEAGNTIYF.

On this clone: The junction departs from germline at one end; a sequencing error may be responsible. The chain employs TRBV7-7 and TRBJ2-3, with D perhaps matching TRBD1 (5 bases). Germline V gives CDR1 SSHAT, CDR2 FNYEAQ (reference sequence). The CDR3 extends over 14 amino acids. For the CDR3, the DNA is TGTGCTAGCAGCCCGACAACCAGGGCAGATACGCAGTATTTT. This encodes CASSPTTRADTQYF. Full variable domain (remainder filled in from reference TRBV7-7 and TRBJ2-3): GAGVSQSPRYKVTKRGQDVTLRCDPISSHATLYWYQQALGQGPEFLTYFNYEAQPDKSGLPSDRFSAERPEGSISTLTIQRTEQRDSAMYRCASSPTTRADTQYFGPGTRLTVL.

The V and J genes are TRBV9 and TRBJ2-1; TRBD2 agrees at 9 bases. Trimming removed 4 bases from V and 6 bases from J; junction bases left unmatched: 8. Germline lookup yields CDR1 SGDLS and CDR2 YYNGEE. The CDR3 spans 15 residues. The CDR3 sequence: CASSFSGRGSNEQFF. The CDR3 bases are TGTGCCAGCAGCTTTAGCGGGAGAGGATCCAATGAGCAGTTCTTC.

The chain employs TRBV9 and TRBJ2-2; D is undetermined. This CDR3 contains 12 residues. Trimming shortened V by 4 bases and J by 6 bases, and 7 bases separated the two germline ends. Germline loops: CDR1 SGDLS, CDR2 YYNGEE. This chain's CDR3 is CASSSNPGELFF. CDR3 coding DNA: TGTGCCAGCAGCTCAAATCCCGGGGAGCTGTTTTTT.

The V gene is TRBV7-7, the J gene TRBJ2-1, with 15 positions matching TRBD2. Germline values: CDR1 SSHAT, CDR2 FNYEAQ (reference sequence). The CDR3 spans 18 residues. Trimming removed 1 base from V and 7 bases from J; junction bases left unmatched: 8. CDR3: CASSLGTQGTSGGNEQFF. CDR3 coding DNA: TGTGCCAGCAGCTTAGGAACCCAAGGGACTAGCGGGGGGAATGAGCAGTTCTTC.

This clone was counted a few times. J is TRBJ2-3 and V is TRBV2, with D perhaps matching TRBD2 (5 bases). V lost 3 bases to trimming and J lost 3 bases, with 10 bases between them. CDR1 is SNHLY and CDR2 is FYNNEI in the germline V gene. This CDR3 is 14 amino acids long. The CDR3 loop is CASSDRTRTDTQYF. The CDR3 DNA reads TGTGCCAGCAGTGATCGGACTCGAACAGATACGCAGTATTTT. The whole variable domain, remainder taken from reference TRBV2 and TRBJ2-3, is EPEVTQTPSHQVTQMGQEVILRCVPISNHLYFYWYRQILGQKVEFLVSFYNNEISEKSEIFDDQFSVERPDGSNFTLKIRSTKLEDSAMYFCASSDRTRTDTQYFGPGTRLTVL.

The rearrangement uses TRBV30 and TRBJ2-3, with TRBD1 as a possible D gene (6 bases). The V and J ends lost 0 bases and 2 bases respectively, with 12 bases between them. Germline CDR1 and CDR2: GTSNPN and SVGIG (reference sequence). The CDR3 is 15 residues long. CDR3 nucleotides: TGTGCCTGGAGTGTACCTAGGGGGACCACAGATACGCAGTATTTT. Translated: CAWSVPRGTTDTQYF.

The V gene is TRBV10-2, the J gene TRBJ2-1, with 11 bases fitting TRBD1. Germline-derived CDR1 and CDR2 are WSHSY and SAAADI. The CDR3 spans 15 residues. Trimming at V came to 5 bases and at J to 10 bases, leaving 10 bases not matched to a gene. The CDR3 DNA reads as TGCGCCAGCAGTCTGGACAGGGGGCGATCGGAGGAGCAGTTCTTC. This translates into CASSLDRGRSEEQFF.

The rearrangement links TRBV5-1 to TRBJ2-7; 8 bases agree with TRBD1. V shed 1 base, J shed 0 bases, and the junction held 6 bases outside the gene matches. The CDR3 runs to 16 residues. Germline CDR1 is SGHRS and CDR2 is YFSETQ. In nucleotides, the CDR3 is TGCGCCAGCAGCTTGACAGGGGGTGCATACTCCTACGAGCAGTACTTC. Translated, it gives CASSLTGGAYSYEQYF.

V gene TRBV28 combines with J gene TRBJ1-1; D not resolved. Germline lookup yields CDR1 MDHEN and CDR2 SYDVKM. The CDR3 covers 14 residues. V was pared by 5 bases and J by 4 bases, with 14 bases between. The CDR3 reads CASSVEVRGTEAFF. DNA of the CDR3: TGTGCCAGCAGTGTAGAGGTCCGGGGCACTGAAGCTTTCTTT.

This clone was recorded a few times. V is TRBV20-1 and J is TRBJ2-1, with TRBD2 as a possible D gene (6 bases). CDR3 length equals 11 residues. V was shortened by 3 bases and J by 9 bases, with 9 bases between the two germline ends. Germline V gene lookup returns CDR1 DFQATT and CDR2 SNEGSKA (reference sequence). This CDR3 reads CSASYGSEQFF. For the CDR3, the DNA is TGCAGTGCTAGCTACGGGAGTGAGCAGTTCTTC.

This rearrangement joins TRBV5-1 to TRBJ2-3, with 7 bases lining up with TRBD2. Germline CDR1 SGHRS, CDR2 YFSETQ. The CDR3 length is 15 residues. V shed 7 bases and J 4 bases; nucleotides not matched to a gene: 12. CDR3 loop: CASATMASGPDTQYF. DNA for the CDR3: TGCGCCAGCGCCACAATGGCTAGCGGCCCAGATACGCAGTATTTT.

This chain joins TRBV11-2 and TRBJ1-2; possibly TRBD1 for D (6 bases). CDR1 and CDR2 (germline): SGHAT, FQNNGV. V lost 5 bases and J 3 bases, leaving 16 bases between the germline ends. The CDR3 runs to 15 residues. This chain's CDR3 is CASSSPGQLYYGYTF. The CDR3 DNA follows: TGTGCCAGCAGCAGCCCCGGACAGCTGTACTATGGCTACACCTTC.

The chain joins TRBV9 to TRBJ2-1, with 8 bases aligning to TRBD2. V lost 6 bases and J lost 5; bases outside the gene matches: 10. This CDR3 is 15 amino acids long. From germline, CDR1 is SGDLS and CDR2 YYNGEE. Here the CDR3 DNA reads TGTGCCAGCACCTGGGGACTAGTACGGAACAATGAGCAGTTCTTC. Encoded protein: CASTWGLVRNNEQFF. The full variable domain, completed using reference TRBV9 and TRBJ2-1, is DSGVTQTPKHLITATGQRVTLRCSPRSGDLSVYWYQQSLDQGLQFLIQYYNGEERAKGNILERFSAQQFPDLHSELNLSSLELGDSALYFCASTWGLVRNNEQFFGPGTRLTVL.

V and J are TRBV30 and TRBJ2-5; D is undetermined. Germline loops: CDR1 GTSNPN, CDR2 SVGIG (reference sequence). Trimming took off 4 bases at V and 5 bases at J, with 8 bases between the two ends. This CDR3 region has 11 residues. CDR3 bases: TGTGCCTGGACTTTACGGGAGACCCAGTACTTC. Amino acids: CAWTLRETQYF.

The gene calls are TRBV7-2 and TRBJ2-7; TRBD2 aligns across 11 bases. CDR1 and CDR2 from the germline V gene are SGHTA and FQGNSA. CDR3 length: 16 amino acids. V lost 4 bases to trimming and J lost 0 bases; unmatched junction nucleotides: 5. This CDR3 is CASSSSSGRSSYEQYF. The CDR3, as DNA: TGTGCCAGCAGCTCCTCTAGCGGGAGGAGCTCCTACGAGCAGTACTTC.

This clone was seen just once. The chain uses TRBV7-8 and TRBJ2-7, with a weak D call TRBD1 (6 bases). The V gene's germline CDR1 is SGHVS and CDR2 FQNEAQ. The CDR3 length is 15 residues. Trimming shortened V by 4 bases and J by 0 bases, and 13 bases separated the two germline ends. The CDR3 sequence: CASSSVGQSSYEQYF. In DNA form, the CDR3 reads TGTGCCAGCAGCTCCGTCGGACAGAGCTCCTACGAGCAGTACTTC.

The V call is TRBV15, the J call TRBJ1-5, with TRBD1 matching 8 bases. In germline, CDR1 is LNHNV, CDR2 YYDKDF (reference sequence). CDR3 size: 15 residues. V lost 1 base to trimming and J lost 5 bases; unmatched junction nucleotides: 4. CDR3 nucleotide sequence: TGTGCCACCAGCAGAGGTCGGACAGGGTATCAGCCCCAGCATTTT. Residues: CATSRGRTGYQPQHF.

The chain uses TRBV9 and TRBJ2-5; D gene ambiguous. Germline lookup yields CDR1 SGDLS and CDR2 YYNGEE. The CDR3 runs to 15 residues. V was cut by 0 bases and J by 1 base, with 10 bases left in between. CDR3 sequence (DNA): TGTGCCAGCAGCGTAGCTCTACCCCCCCAAGAGACCCAGTACTTC. This gives the protein CASSVALPPQETQYF.

This chain links TRBV5-1 with TRBJ1-4; tentatively, D is TRBD1 (6 bases). V lost 0 bases to trimming and J lost 8 bases, with 14 bases between them. CDR3 length: 15 residues. Germline V gives CDR1 SGHRS, CDR2 YFSETQ. The CDR3, as DNA: TGCGCCAGCAGCTTGGCCCTCAGGGGAGAAGAAAAACTGTTTTTT. This encodes CASSLALRGEEKLFF. The full variable domain, in which reference TRBV5-1 and TRBJ1-4 provide the parts outside the CDR3, is KAGVTQTPRYLIKTRGQQVTLSCSPISGHRSVSWYQQTPGQGLQFLFEYFSETQRNKGNFPGRFSGRQFSNSRSEMNVSTLELGDSALYLCASSLALRGEEKLFFGSGTQLSVL.

This clone was detected only a few times. The chain is built from TRBV18 and TRBJ1-1; TRBD1 matches at 9 bases. Germline lookup yields CDR1 KGHSH and CDR2 LQKENI. The CDR3 is 15 residues long. The V segment lost 4 bases and the J segment 2 bases; nucleotides outside the gene matches: 5. CDR3 in amino acids: CASSQTGGSNTEAFF. The CDR3 DNA sequence: TGTGCCAGCTCACAGACAGGGGGGTCCAACACTGAAGCTTTCTTT.

V is TRBV6-1 and J is TRBJ1-2; weak D call: TRBD1 (6 bases). This CDR3 spans 12 amino acids. The V and J ends lost 8 bases and 1 base respectively, with 8 bases between them. Germline V gene lookup returns CDR1 MNHNS and CDR2 SASEGT. This CDR3 is CASPGVNYGYTF. The CDR3 nucleotides read TGTGCCAGCCCAGGGGTTAACTATGGCTACACCTTC.

The chain links TRBV5-4 to TRBJ1-2; a weak D match, TRBD1 (5 bases). This CDR3 has 14 residues. CDR1 and CDR2 (germline): SGHNT, YYREEE (reference sequence). V was pared by 3 bases and J by 3 bases, with 12 bases between. CDR3 coding DNA: TGTGCCAGCAGCTGGCGACAGACTGACTATGGCTACACCTTC. It codes for CASSWRQTDYGYTF.

The rearrangement links TRBV7-9 to TRBJ1-2; 7 nucleotides align to TRBD1. V dropped 4 bases and J dropped 3; count of bases not matched to a gene: 11. Germline V gene data show CDR1 as SEHNR and CDR2 as FQNEAQ (reference sequence). The CDR3 totals 16 residues. The CDR3 coding sequence is TGTGCCAGCAGCTCCTCGAGGGAAGGGGGCGACTATGGCTACACCTTC. The encoded protein is CASSSSREGGDYGYTF.

This rearrangement joins TRBV6-6 to TRBJ1-2, with 10 positions matching TRBD1. CDR1 and CDR2 (germline): MNHNY, SVGAGI (reference sequence). The ends lost 5 bases at V and 8 bases at J; junction bases unmatched: 5. The CDR3 has 13 amino acids. Written as DNA, the CDR3 is TGTGCCAGCAGTCGACAGGGGGCGCAGGGCTACACCTTC. Translating it yields CASSRQGAQGYTF.

The chain couples TRBV18 to TRBJ2-5, with 12 bases identical to TRBD2. The J segment lost 1 base and the V segment lost 3 bases, leaving 9 bases of the junction unmatched. The CDR3 spans 18 residues. The germline V gene encodes CDR1 KGHSH and CDR2 LQKENI. The CDR3 DNA is TGTGCCAGCTCACCCCGGACCTCGACTAGCGGGGGCCAAGAGACCCAGTACTTC. As protein: CASSPRTSTSGGQETQYF. Full variable domain (remainder filled in from reference TRBV18 and TRBJ2-5): NAGVMQNPRHLVRRRGQEARLRCSPMKGHSHVYWYRQLPEEGLKFMVYLQKENIIDESGMPKERFSAEFPKEGPSILRIQQVVRGDSAAYFCASSPRTSTSGGQETQYFGPGTRLLVL.

The genes are TRBV30 and TRBJ2-1, with D possibly matching TRBD2 (7 bases). V lost 0 bases to trimming and J lost 8 bases, with 14 bases between them. This CDR3 has 14 residues. The germline V gene encodes CDR1 GTSNPN and CDR2 SVGIG (reference sequence). This CDR3 reads CAWSVGGASHEQFF. CDR3 coding DNA: TGTGCCTGGAGTGTGGGGGGGGCCTCCCATGAGCAGTTCTTC.

The chain has TRBV25-1 and TRBJ2-7; 7 bases are shared with TRBD2. The ends lost 6 bases at V and 3 bases at J; junction bases unmatched: 8. This CDR3 has 14 residues. From germline, CDR1 is MGHDK and CDR2 SYGVNS. The CDR3 spells CASRKSGTGYEQYF. The CDR3 DNA sequence: TGTGCCAGCAGGAAGAGCGGGACCGGCTACGAGCAGTACTTC.